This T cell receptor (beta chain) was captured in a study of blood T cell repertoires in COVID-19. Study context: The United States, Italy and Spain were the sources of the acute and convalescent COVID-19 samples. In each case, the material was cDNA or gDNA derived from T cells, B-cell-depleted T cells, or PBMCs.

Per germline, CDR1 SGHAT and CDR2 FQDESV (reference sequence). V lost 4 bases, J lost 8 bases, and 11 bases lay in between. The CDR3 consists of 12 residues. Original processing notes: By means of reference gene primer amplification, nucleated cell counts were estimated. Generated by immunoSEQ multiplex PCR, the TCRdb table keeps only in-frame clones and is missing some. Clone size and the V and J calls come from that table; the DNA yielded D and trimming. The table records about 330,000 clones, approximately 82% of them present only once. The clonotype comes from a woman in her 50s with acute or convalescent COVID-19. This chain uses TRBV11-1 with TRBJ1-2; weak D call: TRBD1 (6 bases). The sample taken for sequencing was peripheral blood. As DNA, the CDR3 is TGTGCCAGCAGCTCGCAGGGGCGCGGCTACACCTTC. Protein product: CASSSQGRGYTF.